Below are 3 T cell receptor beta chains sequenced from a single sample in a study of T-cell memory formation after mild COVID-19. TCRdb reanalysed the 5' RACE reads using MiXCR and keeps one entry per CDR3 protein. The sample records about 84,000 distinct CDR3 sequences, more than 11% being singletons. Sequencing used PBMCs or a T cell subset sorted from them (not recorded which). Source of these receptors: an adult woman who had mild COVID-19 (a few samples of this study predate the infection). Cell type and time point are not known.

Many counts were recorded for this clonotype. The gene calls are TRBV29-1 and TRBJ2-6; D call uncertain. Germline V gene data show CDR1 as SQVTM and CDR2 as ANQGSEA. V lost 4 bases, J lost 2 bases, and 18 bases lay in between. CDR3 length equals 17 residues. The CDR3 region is CSVVSPRIIPGANVLTF. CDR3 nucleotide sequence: TGCAGCGTTGTCTCCCCCAGGATCATCCCTGGGGCCAACGTCCTGACTTTC.

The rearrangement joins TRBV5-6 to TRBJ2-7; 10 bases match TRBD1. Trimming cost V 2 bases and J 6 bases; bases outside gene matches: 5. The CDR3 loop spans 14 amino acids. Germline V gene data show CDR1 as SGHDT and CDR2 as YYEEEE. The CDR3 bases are TGTGCCAGCAGCTTTGGGGACAGGGGACGCGAGCAGTACTTC. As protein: CASSFGDRGREQYF. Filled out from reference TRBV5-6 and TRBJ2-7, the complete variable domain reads DAGVTQSPTHLIKTRGQQVTLRCSPKSGHDTVSWYQQALGQGPQFIFQYYEEEERQRGNFPDRFSGHQFPNYSSELNVNALLLGDSALYLCASSFGDRGREQYFGPGTRLTVT.

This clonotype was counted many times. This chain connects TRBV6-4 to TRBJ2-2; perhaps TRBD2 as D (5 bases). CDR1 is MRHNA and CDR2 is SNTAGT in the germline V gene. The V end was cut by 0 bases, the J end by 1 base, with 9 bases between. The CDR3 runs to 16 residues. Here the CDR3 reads CASSDSVEGNTGELFF. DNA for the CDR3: TGTGCCAGCAGTGACTCGGTCGAGGGGAACACCGGGGAGCTGTTTTTT.